The rows below give T cell receptor beta chains drawn from one sample of a study of CD4 T cells in relation to SARS-CoV-2 and coronaviruses. This table comes from immunoSEQ multiplex PCR, and its TCRdb copy is limited to in-frame clones, with some not included. The sample carries about 38,000 clones, under 80% recorded once. Their specific antigens are unknown. The sample was memory CD4+ T cells from PBMCs, cultured in vitro. The receptor source for this set is an adult with COVID-19. Both conserved end residues are part of each CDR3. Each record gives: clone size, V gene, J gene, CDR3 protein. Clone sizes are given selectively: once, few, many, or a class where the clone is expanded.

abundance: NA; v_gene: TRBV11-2; j_gene: TRBJ2-5; CDR3aa: CASSLEGVTQYF
abundance: NA; v_gene: TRBV29-1; j_gene: TRBJ1-2; CDR3aa: CSVEGTDYGYTF
abundance: NA; v_gene: TRBV5-1; j_gene: TRBJ1-3; CDR3aa: CASSLASRDRGYTIYF
abundance: NA; v_gene: TRBV2; j_gene: TRBJ1-5; CDR3aa: CASSDRGPNQPQHF
abundance: few; v_gene: TRBV2; j_gene: TRBJ2-1; CDR3aa: CASSEAGSGGFF
abundance: NA; v_gene: TRBV18; j_gene: TRBJ2-7; CDR3aa: CASSPETGGGEQYF
abundance: NA; v_gene: TRBV5-8; j_gene: TRBJ2-5; CDR3aa: CASSLWGGQETQYF
abundance: once; v_gene: TRBV5-1; j_gene: TRBJ2-2; CDR3aa: CASRRTGLNTGELFF
abundance: NA; v_gene: TRBV4-1; j_gene: TRBJ1-4; CDR3aa: CASSRLGGEKLFF
abundance: NA; v_gene: TRBV5-6; j_gene: TRBJ2-2; CDR3aa: CASSLGGALGELFF
abundance: NA; v_gene: TRBV5-4; j_gene: TRBJ2-6; CDR3aa: CASSLVSGGFSGANVLTF
abundance: NA; v_gene: TRBV10-3; j_gene: TRBJ1-4; CDR3aa: CAIRGTGSNEKLFF
abundance: NA; v_gene: TRBV6-6; j_gene: TRBJ2-2; CDR3aa: CASTLAQGRNTGELFF
abundance: few; v_gene: TRBV18; j_gene: TRBJ2-3; CDR3aa: CASSPVSGSLTDTQYF
abundance: NA; v_gene: TRBV7-2; j_gene: TRBJ1-5; CDR3aa: CASSLDEAAGGRAQHF
abundance: NA; v_gene: TRBV25-1; j_gene: TRBJ2-5; CDR3aa: CATQDRDKETQYF
abundance: NA; v_gene: TRBV7-9; j_gene: TRBJ2-7; CDR3aa: CASSHSYEQYF